The clone carrying this TCR beta chain was found a few times. Its cognate antigen is unknown. Germline V lookup: CDR1 LNHDA, CDR2 SQIVND (reference sequence). Trimming cost V 7 bases and J 5 bases, with 14 bases left between them. The CDR3 is 13 residues long. These data belong to a study of T cell responses to AZD1222 COVID-19 vaccine. Study-wide results and limits: Two AZD1222 doses significantly raised spike-specific TCR breadth and depth over controls. Donors were mostly white British, more females; clonal diversity possibly underestimated.

The data were produced by immunoSEQ multiplex PCR, yet TCRdb's version contains in-frame clones alone and is incomplete. The sample has around 100,000 clones, around 90% seen once; the top ten hold approximately 22%. The material sequenced was peripheral blood, taken on day 0 of AZD1222 vaccination. The V gene is TRBV19, the J gene TRBJ1-1; D uncertain. The receptor's source is an adult in good health. The CDR3 DNA follows: TGTGCCAGTAATCGAGGGCAGTTGACTGAAGCTTTCTTT. Protein product: CASNRGQLTEAFF.